These T cell receptor beta chains were read from a single sample in a study of shared clonotypes between healthy human individuals. Profiling relied on immunoSEQ multiplex PCR, and the TCRdb table lists in-frame clones only, not all of them. The sample has about 530,000 clones, less than 96% seen once. Sequenced sample: naive CD4+ T cells sorted from blood. These receptor sequences come from a woman in her thirties in good health. The CDR3 runs from the conserved cysteine through the conserved F or W. The D gene is left open where the match is weak. Clone size is stated in some rows and not others, as once, few, many or a class when expanded.

j_call: TRBJ2-1; v_call: TRBV5-1; cdr3_length: 15; d_call: -; clone_size: -; cdr3_nt: TGCGCCAGCAGGGGTGACGGGGGGCCGTACAATGAGCAGTTCTTC; cdr3_aa: CASRGDGGPYNEQFF
j_call: TRBJ1-6; v_call: TRBV7-9; cdr3_length: 15; d_call: -; clone_size: -; cdr3_nt: TGTGCCAGCAGCTTTTTCAGACAGGACAATTCACCCCTCCACTTT; cdr3_aa: CASSFFRQDNSPLHF
j_call: TRBJ1-2; v_call: TRBV28; cdr3_length: 12; d_call: TRBD1; clone_size: -; cdr3_nt: TGTGCCAGCAGTCCAGACAGGGGCGCAGTCACCTTC; cdr3_aa: CASSPDRGAVTF
j_call: TRBJ2-7; v_call: TRBV5-6; cdr3_length: 15; d_call: -; clone_size: -; cdr3_nt: TGTGCCAGCAGCCCGGGACCGGGACACCAATACGAGCAGTACTTC; cdr3_aa: CASSPGPGHQYEQYF
j_call: TRBJ1-4; v_call: TRBV29-1; cdr3_length: 14; d_call: TRBD1; clone_size: -; cdr3_nt: TGCAGCGCCAAACCGGGACAGGGGGATGAAAAACTGTTTTTT; cdr3_aa: CSAKPGQGDEKLFF
j_call: TRBJ2-3; v_call: TRBV4-2; cdr3_length: 19; d_call: TRBD2; clone_size: -; cdr3_nt: TGTGCCAGCAGCCAAGAAACCCCCCGGGTTAGCGGGAGGACAGATACGCAGTATTTT; cdr3_aa: CASSQETPRVSGRTDTQYF
j_call: TRBJ2-5; v_call: TRBV29-1; cdr3_length: 14; d_call: TRBD2; clone_size: -; cdr3_nt: TGCAGCGGTGGGACTAGCGGGAGTCGGGAGACCCAGTACTTC; cdr3_aa: CSGGTSGSRETQYF
j_call: TRBJ2-7; v_call: TRBV6-6; cdr3_length: 14; d_call: TRBD1; clone_size: -; cdr3_nt: TGTGCCAGCAGTTCCGGGACAGGGCCTGGGGAGCAGTACTTC; cdr3_aa: CASSSGTGPGEQYF
j_call: TRBJ2-7; v_call: TRBV5-6; cdr3_length: 14; d_call: -; clone_size: -; cdr3_nt: TGTGCCAGCAGCAGAACCCGGGGCTCCTACGAGCAGTACTTC; cdr3_aa: CASSRTRGSYEQYF
j_call: TRBJ1-5; v_call: TRBV15; cdr3_length: 18; d_call: -; clone_size: -; cdr3_nt: TGTGCCACCAGCAGAACGATTTTCTTGGGGGGCAGCAATCAGCCCCAGCATTTT; cdr3_aa: CATSRTIFLGGSNQPQHF
j_call: TRBJ2-5; v_call: TRBV4-1; cdr3_length: 15; d_call: -; clone_size: once; cdr3_nt: TGCGCCAGCAGCCAAGGGAACGGGGATAGGAAGACCCAGTACTTC; cdr3_aa: CASSQGNGDRKTQYF
j_call: TRBJ1-2; v_call: TRBV7-6; cdr3_length: 16; d_call: TRBD1; clone_size: -; cdr3_nt: TGTGCCAGCAGCTCCTACGGGACAGGGAGGCACTATGGCTACACCTTC; cdr3_aa: CASSSYGTGRHYGYTF
j_call: TRBJ1-3; v_call: TRBV5-8; cdr3_length: 16; d_call: -; clone_size: -; cdr3_nt: TGTGCCAGCAGCTTGGAAATCCTCTACTCTGGAAACACCATATATTTT; cdr3_aa: CASSLEILYSGNTIYF
j_call: TRBJ2-7; v_call: TRBV28; cdr3_length: 14; d_call: TRBD2; clone_size: -; cdr3_nt: TGTGCCAGCAGCGCCTTCGGGACTAGCAGGGAGCAGTACTTC; cdr3_aa: CASSAFGTSREQYF
j_call: TRBJ1-5; v_call: TRBV2; cdr3_length: 15; d_call: -; clone_size: once; cdr3_nt: TGTGCCAGCAGTGAAGCGCGGACTTATAATCAGCCCCAGCATTTT; cdr3_aa: CASSEARTYNQPQHF